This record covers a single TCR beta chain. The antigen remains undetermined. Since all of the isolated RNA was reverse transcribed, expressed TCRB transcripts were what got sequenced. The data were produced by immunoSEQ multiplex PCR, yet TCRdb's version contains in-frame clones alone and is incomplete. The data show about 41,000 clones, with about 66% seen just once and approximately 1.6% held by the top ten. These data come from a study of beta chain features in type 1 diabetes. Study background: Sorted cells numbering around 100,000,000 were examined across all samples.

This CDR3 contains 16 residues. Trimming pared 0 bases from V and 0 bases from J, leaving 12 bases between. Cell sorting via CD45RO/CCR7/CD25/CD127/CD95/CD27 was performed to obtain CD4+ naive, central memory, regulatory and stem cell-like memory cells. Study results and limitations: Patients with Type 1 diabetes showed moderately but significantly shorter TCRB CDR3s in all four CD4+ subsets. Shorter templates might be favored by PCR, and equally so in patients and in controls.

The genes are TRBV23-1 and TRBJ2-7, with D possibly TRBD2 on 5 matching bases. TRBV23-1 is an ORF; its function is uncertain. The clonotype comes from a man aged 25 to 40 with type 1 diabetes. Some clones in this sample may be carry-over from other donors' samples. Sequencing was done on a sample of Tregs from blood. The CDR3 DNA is TGCGCCAGCAGTCAATCGGAGGCCTTAAGCTCCTACGAGCAGTACTTC. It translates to CASSQSEALSSYEQYF.